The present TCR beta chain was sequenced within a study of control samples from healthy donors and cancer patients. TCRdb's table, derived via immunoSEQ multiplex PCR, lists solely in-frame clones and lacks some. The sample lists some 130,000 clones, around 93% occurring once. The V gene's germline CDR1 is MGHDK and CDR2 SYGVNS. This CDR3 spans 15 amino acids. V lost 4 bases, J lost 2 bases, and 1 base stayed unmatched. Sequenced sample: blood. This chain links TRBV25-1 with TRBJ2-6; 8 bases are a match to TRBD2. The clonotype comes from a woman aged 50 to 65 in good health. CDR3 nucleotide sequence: TGTGCCAGCAGTGCGGGAGGGGCTGGGGCCAACGTCCTGACTTTC. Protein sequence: CASSAGGAGANVLTF.